The subject of this entry is one T cell receptor beta chain. The data are from a study of T cells in Graves' hyperthyroidism and ophthalmopathy. From RNA transcripts, TCR beta CDR3 regions were amplified. First-round RT-PCR with HTBI primers amplified the TCR CDR3 region. TCRdb passed the multiplex PCR reads through MiXCR, listing each CDR3 protein once. The data hold a few hundred thousand distinct CDR3 sequences, with about 15% observed a single time. The germline CDR1 and CDR2 sequences are DFQATT and SNEGSKA (reference sequence). The CDR3 sequence is 16 residues long. V dropped 0 bases and J dropped 2 bases, with 17 bases sitting between them. Hyperthyroidism had been newly diagnosed in patients aged 18 to 65, and its duration was under 2 months. Reasons for excluding patients were uncontrolled infection, other autoimmune disease, pregnancy or lactation. PBMCs came from 10 ml fresh peripheral blood.

This clonotype was obtained from a woman aged 25 to 39 with Graves' hyperthyroidism. Sequencing was performed on blood. The J gene is TRBJ2-7, the V gene TRBV20-1; maybe TRBD1 (5 bases). The CDR3 sequence is CSARDDGRGRTYEQYF. The CDR3, as DNA: TGCAGTGCTAGAGATGACGGTAGGGGTCGGACCTACGAGCAGTACTTC.